This T cell receptor (beta chain) came from a study of shared clonotypes between healthy human individuals. On the study more broadly: A donor's plate count was three for CD4 naive and three for CD4 memory; CD8 naive had two and CD8 memory one. Study findings and constraints: Relative to clonotypes present in all four donors, those not shared had lower generation probabilities. Naive CD4 clonotypes overlapped across a few donors at approximately 4.5%.

There are a few counts of this clone. Its antigen is unknown. CD4+ cells were split into CD45RA+ naive and CD45RA-negative memory subsets. Profiling relied on immunoSEQ multiplex PCR, and the TCRdb table lists in-frame clones only, not all of them. The repertoire holds more than 850,000 clones, about 80% seen once, with around 0.47% in the top ten. The sequence came from a man aged 18 to 29 in good health. Some clones in this sample may be carry-over from other donors' samples. Sequencing was done on a sample of memory CD4+ T cells from PBMCs. Subset noted: CD45RA-negative fraction.

The CDR3 region is CASSFHRVTGGDITEAFF. The DNA of the CDR3 is TGTGCCAGCAGCTTCCATCGGGTGACAGGGGGCGATATAACTGAAGCTTTCTTT. The V and J genes are TRBV11-2 and TRBJ1-1; 10 nucleotides agree with TRBD1. V was clipped by 3 bases and J by 5 bases; unmatched bases: 15. The CDR3 has 18 residues. CDR1 SGHAT and CDR2 FQNNGV come from the germline V gene.